What follows are 17 T cell receptor beta chains derived from one specimen sequenced in a study of tumor-infiltrating lymphocytes in primary liver carcinoma. A primer matching the constant region was used to make TCR beta cDNA from around 460 ng of total RNA. Libraries for TCR beta were built through three nested multiplex PCR rounds, which together made up a slightly modified ARM-PCR procedure. Use of TRBV1-TRBV30 forward primers with a C-beta reverse primer characterized the first two PCR rounds, which lasted around 9 cycles each. TCRdb reprocessed the multiplex PCR reads with MiXCR, giving one entry per CDR3 protein. The sample lists about 78,000 distinct CDR3 sequences, 71% occurring once. Total RNA and DNA came together from around 18-30 mg of bulk tissue without cell sorting. Sequencing input: liver tumor tissue from sampling region 4. The sample's subset: tumor region T4, right-lateral pole. The receptors here all came from a woman aged 60-75 years with primary liver carcinoma and hepatitis B virus infection.

The V gene is TRBV12-3 or TRBV12-4, the J gene TRBJ1-5; 8 nucleotides match TRBD1. Germline trimming cut 2 bases from V and 6 bases from J; bases unmatched to any gene: 6. The CDR3 extends over 15 amino acids. The CDR3 nucleotides are TGTGCCAGCAGTTTAACAGGGGGTGTCTGTCAGCCCCAGCATTTT. Translated, it gives CASSLTGGVCQPQHF.

The sample holds a few counts of this clonotype. A single base separates this from a much larger clone, so it may be a read error. The chain links TRBV10-3 to TRBJ2-4; D might be TRBD1 (5 bases). The length of the CDR3 is 14 residues. CDR1 is ENHRY, CDR2 SYGVKD, per germline. The CDR3 DNA reads as TGTGCCATCAGTGAAGTAGACAGCAAAAGCATTCAGTACTTC. This sequence encodes CAISEVDSKSIQYF.

For this clonotype: Lacking the conserved final phenylalanine or tryptophan, this CDR3 likely reflects a read error. The chain has TRBV11-2 and TRBJ2-3; D remains ambiguous. V lost 1 base, J lost 11 bases, and 19 bases lay in between. CDR1 is SGHAT and CDR2 is FQNNGV in the germline V gene. The CDR3 covers 15 residues. CDR3 in amino acids: CASSLVSRSTDVQYY. As DNA, the CDR3 is TGTGCCAGCAGCTTAGTAAGCCGCAGCACAGATGTGCAGTATTAT.

As concerns this clonotype: An end of the junction does not agree with germline; a read error may underlie this. The chain has TRBV6-1 and TRBJ2-7; D remains unclear. The germline gives CDR1 MNHNS, CDR2 SASEGT. This CDR3 contains 15 residues. The CDR3 region has the DNA TGCGCCAGCAGTGCTCCGGAGAGAGCCTCCTACGAGCAGTACTTC. It yields the protein CASSAPERASYEQYF.

With regard to this clonotype: No conserved phenylalanine or tryptophan is present at the end of the CDR3, so a read error is the likely explanation. Because the CDR3's place on the DNA is in doubt, the DNA is left out and the CDR3 is given as listed by TCRdb. This sequence joins TRBV5-6 and TRBJ2-1; the table's D call of TRBD2 was not tested on the DNA. The CDR3 is 16 residues long, counting both termini. The germline CDR1 and CDR2 sequences are SGHDT and YYEEEE. CDR3 in amino acids: CASSSAPGLAGGEQLL.

This clonotype turned up a few times. This chain links TRBV15 with TRBJ2-5; TRBD2 matches at 10 bases. The CDR3 runs 18 residues. From germline, CDR1 is LNHNV and CDR2 YYDKDF (reference sequence). V trimming: 0 bases; J trimming: 4 bases; junction bases outside the gene matches: 11. CDR3 in amino acids: CATSREGSASGRRETQYF. Written as DNA, the CDR3 is TGTGCCACCAGCAGAGAGGGATCGGCTAGCGGGAGACGAGAGACCCAGTACTTC.

The V call is TRBV29-1, the J call TRBJ1-2; TRBD1 might be the D (5 bases). Trimming shortened V by 6 bases and J by 4 bases, and 12 bases separated the two germline ends. Germline CDR1 SQVTM, CDR2 ANQGSEA. The CDR3 totals 12 residues. The CDR3 DNA follows: TGCAGCGTCAGGGCGGTGGGCTATGGCTACACCTTC. Translated: CSVRAVGYGYTF.

Turning to this clonotype: The CDR3 ends on some other residue instead of the conserved phenylalanine or tryptophan, so this is likely a read error. This chain links TRBV29-1 with TRBJ2-1, with unresolved D. The CDR3 is 16 residues long. Germline loops: CDR1 SQVTM, CDR2 ANQGSEA. V lost 3 bases, J lost 7 bases, and 22 bases lay in between. In nucleotides, the CDR3 is TGCAGCGTTGAGGGAACACTAACTCCCGAGTGGAATGAGCAGTTCCTA. Its protein product is CSVEGTLTPEWNEQFL.

Comments on this clonotype: Its ends do not fully match the called genes, so a read error is possible. This chain uses TRBV5-6 with TRBJ2-3; D is unclear. Looked up from germline, CDR1 is SGHDT and CDR2 is YYEEEE. The CDR3 consists of 13 residues. DNA of the CDR3: TGTGCCAGCAACTTGGTCGGTACAGATACGCAGTATTTT. Amino acid sequence: CASNLVGTDTQYF.

This clonotype was counted a few times. The V call is TRBV10-3, the J call TRBJ1-5; no clear D gene. The CDR3 runs to 12 residues. Germline CDR1 is ENHRY and CDR2 is SYGVKD. V shed 3 bases and J shed 5 bases, with 5 bases lying between them. DNA of the CDR3: TGTGCCATCAGTGACTGGGATCAGCCCCAGCATTTT. This gives the protein CAISDWDQPQHF.

About this clonotype: Since no conserved phenylalanine or tryptophan closes the CDR3, a read error is the likely cause. The rearrangement links TRBV29-1 to TRBJ2-5, with TRBD1 as a possible D gene (6 bases). The CDR3 has 14 residues. Trimming removed 6 bases at V and 5 bases at J, with 19 bases between. Germline CDR1 reads SQVTM; CDR2 reads ANQGSEA. As DNA, the CDR3 is TGCAGCGTCCCCCAATCAGGGGCAGACGAGACCCAGTACATC. This codes for CSVPQSGADETQYI.

In this sample, this clonotype turned up many times. The chain uses TRBV12-3 or TRBV12-4 and TRBJ2-6, with D possibly being TRBD2 (5 bases). CDR3 length: 15 residues. Trimming cost V 4 bases and J 4 bases, with 11 bases left between them. CDR3 in amino acids: CASSYGGGGANVLTF. The DNA for the CDR3 is TGTGCCAGCAGTTACGGTGGAGGAGGGGCCAACGTCCTGACTTTC.

Concerning this clonotype: A clone one base away is much larger, so this may be a read error. The chain links TRBV28 to TRBJ2-7, with D maybe TRBD2 (6 bases). With 10 bases removed from V and 2 bases from J, the gap between germline ends came to 15 bases. Germline V gene lookup returns CDR1 MDHEN and CDR2 SYDVKM. This CDR3 is built from 13 residues. DNA of the CDR3: TGTGCCATCGCCAGGACGGGGGCCTACGAGCAGTACTTC. Encoded protein: CAIARTGAYEQYF.

On this clonotype itself: This clone may be a read error of a much larger clone one base away. This sequence joins TRBV29-1 and TRBJ1-5; possibly TRBD1 for D (6 bases). This CDR3 is built from 13 residues. The V and J ends lost 6 bases and 5 bases respectively, with 14 bases between them. Per the germline V gene, CDR1 is SQVTM and CDR2 is ANQGSEA. The CDR3 is CSVGDKGDQPQHF. As DNA, the CDR3 is TGCAGCGTGGGGGACAAGGGAGATCAGCCCCAGCATTTT.

Concerning this clonotype itself: No conserved phenylalanine or tryptophan is present at the end of the CDR3, so a read error is the likely explanation. This sequence joins TRBV11-2 and TRBJ1-1; D may be TRBD1 (5 bases). Germline V gives CDR1 SGHAT, CDR2 FQNNGV. This CDR3 has 13 residues. CDR3 loop: CASSTQGNTEAFL. The DNA of the CDR3 is TGCGCTAGCAGCACCCAGGGGAACACTGAAGCTTTCCTT.

Remarks on this clonotype: Just one base apart from a much larger clone, this may be a read error. This chain uses TRBV5-1 with TRBJ1-1; maybe TRBD1 (5 bases). The CDR3 covers 13 residues. Germline CDR1 is SGHRS and CDR2 is YFSETQ. Trimming removed 3 bases at V and 2 bases at J, with 8 bases between. The CDR3 here is CASSCDRNTEAFF. In nucleotides, the CDR3 is TGCGCCAGCAGCTGTGACAGAAACACTGAAGCTTTCTTT.

Regarding this clonotype: A much larger clone lies a single base off, so this may be a read error. The chain couples TRBV6-4 to TRBJ2-1; D perhaps matches TRBD2 (6 bases). The CDR3 runs to 14 residues. In germline, CDR1 is MRHNA, CDR2 SNTAGT. The CDR3 sequence: CASSEGEAGNEQIF. Written as DNA, the CDR3 is TGTGCCAGCAGTGAAGGGGAGGCGGGAAATGAGCAGATCTTC.